Below are 20 T cell receptor beta chains sequenced from a single sample in a study of T cells in Graves' hyperthyroidism and ophthalmopathy. From RNA transcripts, TCR beta CDR3 regions were amplified. TCR CDR3 regions were first amplified by RT-PCR with HTBI primers. TCRdb processed the multiplex PCR reads anew with MiXCR; each CDR3 protein has one entry. The table includes around 700,000 distinct CDR3 sequences, 18% detected once. The sample consisted of blood. The source of these receptors is a woman aged 50 to 60 with Graves' hyperthyroidism that later progressed to Graves' ophthalmopathy.

This chain joins TRBV20-1 and TRBJ2-3, with unresolved D. The germline V and J ends were trimmed by 0 bases and 3 bases, with 4 bases remaining between them. The germline CDR1 and CDR2 sequences are DFQATT and SNEGSKA (reference sequence). There are 12 residues in the CDR3. This CDR3 is CSARDPTDTQYF. The CDR3 bases are TGCAGTGCTAGAGATCCAACAGATACGCAGTATTTT.

The rearrangement joins TRBV19 to TRBJ1-1; TRBD1 might be the D (5 bases). The ends were cut back, 9 bases at V and 1 base at J, with 15 bases in the middle. This CDR3 region has 14 residues. CDR1 and CDR2 from the germline V gene are LNHDA and SQIVND (reference sequence). The DNA of the CDR3 is TGTGCCAGACAAACGGGACGGAAGAACACTGAAGCTTTCTTT. This translates into CARQTGRKNTEAFF. The variable domain in full, with the rest retrieved from reference TRBV19 and TRBJ1-1, is DGGITQSPKYLFRKEGQNVTLSCEQNLNHDAMYWYRQDPGQGLRLIYYSQIVNDFQKGDIAEGYSVSREKKESFPLTVTSAQKNPTAFYLCARQTGRKNTEAFFGQGTRLTVV.

This clonotype was recorded at least ten times. This chain joins TRBV30 and TRBJ2-7; D may be TRBD2 (6 bases). CDR3 length: 12 residues. V lost 3 bases, J lost 4 bases, and 10 bases lay in between. CDR1 is GTSNPN, CDR2 SVGIG, per germline (reference sequence). The CDR3 region is CAWRPGVYEQYF. CDR3 coding DNA: TGTGCCTGGAGGCCGGGGGTGTACGAGCAGTACTTC.

This clonotype was recorded at least ten times. The gene calls are TRBV7-9 and TRBJ2-3; no definite D call. Per germline, CDR1 SEHNR and CDR2 FQNEAQ (reference sequence). V was trimmed by 5 bases and J by 2 bases, leaving 11 bases between them. This CDR3 region has 14 residues. The DNA for the CDR3 is TGTGCCAGCAGCCCCTTCAGGAACACAGATACGCAGTATTTT. Protein sequence: CASSPFRNTDTQYF.

The V and J genes are TRBV2 and TRBJ1-5; TRBD1 agrees at 9 bases. The CDR3 covers 15 residues. Germline assignment: CDR1 SNHLY and CDR2 FYNNEI. Losses at the gene ends were 6 bases for V and 1 base for J; bases not matched to a gene: 4. CDR3 DNA sequence: TGTGCCAGCAGGACGACAGGGGGAAGCAATCAGCCCCAGCATTTT. It encodes CASRTTGGSNQPQHF. Full variable domain (outside the CDR3, taken from reference TRBV2 and TRBJ1-5): EPEVTQTPSHQVTQMGQEVILRCVPISNHLYFYWYRQILGQKVEFLVSFYNNEISEKSEIFDDQFSVERPDGSNFTLKIRSTKLEDSAMYFCASRTTGGSNQPQHFGDGTRLSIL.

This clonotype was observed many times. The chain employs TRBV20-1 and TRBJ1-1; no clear D gene. V lost 0 bases, J lost 3 bases, and 11 bases lay in between. Germline loops: CDR1 DFQATT, CDR2 SNEGSKA (reference sequence). The CDR3 has 14 residues. The CDR3 reads CSARDDGRDTEAFF. Here the CDR3 DNA reads TGCAGTGCTAGAGATGACGGGAGAGACACTGAAGCTTTCTTT.

Remarks on this clonotype: The junction departs from the called germline gene at one end, perhaps through a read error. The chain recombines TRBV7-9 with TRBJ2-7, with D perhaps TRBD1 (5 bases). The CDR3 length is 16 residues. Germline CDR1 SEHNR, CDR2 FQNEAQ (reference sequence). CDR3 region: CASGLDLQTGPYEQYF. The CDR3 nucleotides read TGTGCCAGCGGCTTAGATCTCCAAACAGGTCCCTACGAGCAGTACTTC. The entire variable domain, with the rest obtained from reference TRBV7-9 and TRBJ2-7, is as follows: DTGVSQNPRHKITKRGQNVTFRCDPISEHNRLYWYRQTLGQGPEFLTYFQNEAQLEKSRLLSDRFSAERPKGSFSTLEIQRTEQGDSAMYLCASGLDLQTGPYEQYFGPGTRLTVT.

This clonotype was seen at least ten times. This chain connects TRBV12-5 to TRBJ2-5; 8 bases line up with TRBD2. CDR3 length: 17 amino acids. With V trimmed by 6 bases and J by 1 base, 13 bases remained unmatched. Germline CDR1 is LGHNT and CDR2 is FRNRAP. In DNA form, the CDR3 reads TGTGCTAGTGGCTCGACCTTTAGCGGGGAGCTCCAAGAGACCCAGTACTTC. This gives the protein CASGSTFSGELQETQYF.

This clonotype was seen at least ten times. The chain couples TRBV7-2 to TRBJ2-5, with 9 bases identical to TRBD1. The CDR3 consists of 14 residues. V lost 5 bases and J lost 4; bases outside the gene matches: 5. CDR1 and CDR2 from the germline V gene are SGHTA and FQGNSA. Here the CDR3 reads CASSIGTGLETQYF. DNA for the CDR3: TGTGCCAGCAGCATCGGGACAGGGCTAGAGACCCAGTACTTC.

The V gene is TRBV12-3 or TRBV12-4, the J gene TRBJ2-7, with D tentatively TRBD1 (5 bases). The CDR3 covers 13 residues. V lost 4 bases and J 5 bases, leaving 12 bases between the germline ends. The CDR3 is CASSSTGRDEQYF. Written as DNA, the CDR3 is TGTGCCAGCAGTTCTACAGGTAGGGACGAGCAGTACTTC.

The chain recombines TRBV6-5 with TRBJ1-3; no reliable D call. Per germline, CDR1 MNHEY and CDR2 SVGAGI. The CDR3 has 16 residues. V gave up 3 bases and J gave up 0 bases, with 12 bases separating them. The CDR3 sequence: CASSYVAGVSGNTIYF. The CDR3 coding sequence is TGTGCCAGCAGTTATGTAGCCGGGGTCTCTGGAAACACCATATATTTT.

This clonotype has a handful of counts. The chain uses TRBV4-1 and TRBJ2-5; D may be TRBD2 (6 bases). CDR1 and CDR2 from the germline V gene are MGHRA and YSYEKL. The CDR3 extends over 14 amino acids. Trimming stripped 4 bases from V and 3 bases from J, with 12 bases between. This CDR3 is CASSRETREETQYF. In nucleotides, the CDR3 is TGCGCCAGCAGCCGAGAGACTAGGGAAGAGACCCAGTACTTC.

The chain links TRBV20-1 to TRBJ2-2, with 11 bases lining up with TRBD2. In germline, CDR1 is DFQATT, CDR2 SNEGSKA (reference sequence). J lost 6 bases, V lost 3 bases, and 6 bases had no gene match. The CDR3 extends over 15 amino acids. CDR3 nucleotides: TGCAGTGCTAGGGTTTCTAGCGGGGGGCCCGGGGAGCTGTTTTTT. It encodes CSARVSSGGPGELFF.

This clonotype has just a few counts. The J gene is TRBJ2-1, the V gene TRBV9; D might be TRBD1 (6 bases). The germline V gene encodes CDR1 SGDLS and CDR2 YYNGEE. The V gene lost 4 bases and the J gene lost 3 bases, with 14 bases spanning the gap. The CDR3 is 15 amino acids. DNA for the CDR3: TGTGCCAGCAGCCGAGACAGGTACGTCTACAATGAGCAGTTCTTC. Amino acid sequence: CASSRDRYVYNEQFF.

This clonotype came up a few times. The junction and the germline gene differ at one end; a read error may be behind it. V and J are TRBV2 and TRBJ2-5; D is perhaps TRBD1 (5 bases). The CDR3 has 12 residues. Germline V gives CDR1 SNHLY, CDR2 FYNNEI. In nucleotides, the CDR3 is TGTGCCAGCAGTGAAGAGACAGAACAAGGGGACTTC. Its translation is CASSEETEQGDF.

This clonotype was recorded at least ten times. This chain joins TRBV3-1 and TRBJ2-5; D is ambiguous. From germline, CDR1 is LGHDT and CDR2 YNNKEL (reference sequence). The CDR3 totals 14 residues. The V gene lost 2 bases and the J gene lost 1 base, with 8 bases spanning the gap. In nucleotides, the CDR3 is TGTGCCAGCAGCCAATGGAAGGGCCAAGAGACCCAGTACTTC. Translating gives CASSQWKGQETQYF.

This clonotype occurred many times. J is TRBJ1-1 and V is TRBV11-2; TRBD1 matches at 11 bases. J was trimmed by 0 bases and V by 5 bases; bases with no gene match: 11. The CDR3 spans 18 residues. The germline V gene has CDR1 SGHAT and CDR2 FQNNGV. The DNA for the CDR3 is TGTGCCAGCAGCCTAAGGTTGGACAGGGGGCCTTTGAACACTGAAGCTTTCTTT. It specifies CASSLRLDRGPLNTEAFF. The full variable domain, rest sourced from reference TRBV11-2 and TRBJ1-1, is EAGVAQSPRYKIIEKRQSVAFWCNPISGHATLYWYQQILGQGPKLLIQFQNNGVVDDSQLPKDRFSAERLKGVDSTLKIQPAKLEDSAVYLCASSLRLDRGPLNTEAFFGQGTRLTVV.

Of note for this clonotype: This could be a read error, since a much larger clone is one nucleotide away. The V call is TRBV30, the J call TRBJ1-2; 9 positions agree with TRBD1. Germline loops: CDR1 GTSNPN, CDR2 SVGIG (reference sequence). V dropped 2 bases and J dropped 7; count of bases not matched to a gene: 5. The CDR3 has 13 residues. The chain's CDR3 is CAWSPTGGGGYTF. Written as DNA, the CDR3 is TGTGCCTGGAGTCCCACAGGGGGCGGTGGCTACACCTTC.

The chain joins TRBV15 to TRBJ1-2; D not certain. The CDR3 spans 14 residues. The germline gives CDR1 LNHNV, CDR2 YYDKDF (reference sequence). Trimming shortened V by 0 bases and J by 1 base, and 6 bases separated the two germline ends. CDR3 coding DNA: TGTGCCACCAGCAGAGATCGGGATAACTATGGCTACACCTTC. Translation gives CATSRDRDNYGYTF. Supplemented by reference TRBV15 and TRBJ1-2, the full variable domain reads DAMVIQNPRYQVTQFGKPVTLSCSQTLNHNVMYWYQQKSSQAPKLLFHYYDKDFNNEADTPDNFQSRRPNTSFCFLDIRSPGLGDTAMYLCATSRDRDNYGYTFGSGTRLTVV.

The rearrangement uses TRBV14 and TRBJ1-1; D is perhaps TRBD1 (6 bases). The CDR3 has 18 residues. The germline V and J ends were trimmed by 0 bases and 1 base, with 18 bases remaining between them. Germline V CDR1 and CDR2: SGHDN, FVKESK. The CDR3: CASSQDRATGYSNTEAFF. The CDR3 nucleotides are TGTGCCAGCAGCCAAGATCGAGCTACAGGGTATTCGAACACTGAAGCTTTCTTT.